Many counts were recorded for the clone carrying this T cell receptor beta chain. TCRdb recomputed calls from the 5' RACE reads with MiXCR, one row per CDR3 protein. This table holds around 30,000 distinct CDR3 sequences, 2% to 3% found once. The sample belongs to a study of neurological immune-mediated disorders. The V end lost 3 bases, the J end lost 3 bases, and 6 bases lay between the germline ends. The germline V gene encodes CDR1 KGHSH and CDR2 LQKENI. There are 12 residues in the CDR3. This rearrangement joins TRBV18 to TRBJ2-7; no clear D. The sample comprised PBMCs. The sequence was obtained from a woman between 50 and 59 years old with multiple sclerosis. DNA of the CDR3: TGTGCCAGCTCACCGTCTGACTACGAGCAGTACTTC. This codes for CASSPSDYEQYF. Combining the CDR3 with reference TRBV18 and TRBJ2-7 gives the whole variable domain NAGVMQNPRHLVRRRGQEARLRCSPMKGHSHVYWYRQLPEEGLKFMVYLQKENIIDESGMPKERFSAEFPKEGPSILRIQQVVRGDSAAYFCASSPSDYEQYFGPGTRLTVT.